Shown below are 20 T cell receptor beta chains from a single sample sequenced in a study of blood T cells in healthy people across ages. Combining a sample-barcoded 5' primer with a J-beta primer mix, a second PCR ran for 7 to 11 cycles. One entry per CDR3 protein results from TCRdb running MiXCR on the 5' RACE reads. The sample contains 650,000 to 1,000,000 distinct CDR3 sequences, 30% to 45% of which appear only once. Sequencing was carried out using blood. Receptor source: a man aged 18 to 30 in good health.

There are a few counts of this clonotype. This sequence joins TRBV6-2 or TRBV6-3 and TRBJ1-1; D gene unclear. Germline V gene sequence: CDR1 MNHEY, CDR2 SVGEGT. V lost 0 bases and J 8 bases, leaving 16 bases between the germline ends. This CDR3 contains 15 residues. The chain's CDR3 is CASSYSMRDQREAFF. CDR3 DNA sequence: TGTGCCAGCAGTTACTCGATGAGAGACCAACGAGAAGCTTTCTTT.

CDR3 amino acids: CASRGGWSGNTIYF. In nucleotides, the CDR3 is TGTGCCAGCAGGGGGGGCTGGTCTGGAAACACCATATATTTT. The V and J genes are TRBV25-1 and TRBJ1-3; TRBD1 is a possible D gene (6 bases). The CDR3 extends over 14 amino acids. The ends were cut back, 6 bases at V and 1 base at J, with 10 bases in the middle. CDR1 and CDR2 (germline): MGHDK, SYGVNS.

This clonotype was seen a handful of times. The CDR3 sequence: CASRVGGNTEAFF. For the CDR3, the DNA is TGTGCCAGCCGAGTTGGGGGAAACACTGAAGCTTTCTTT. This chain joins TRBV7-2 and TRBJ1-1; TRBD1 is a possible D gene (5 bases). CDR1 is SGHTA, CDR2 FQGNSA, per germline. V was pared by 8 bases and J by 2 bases, with 12 bases between. This CDR3 is 13 amino acids long.

This chain connects TRBV20-1 to TRBJ1-2; the match to TRBD1 covers 10 bases. This CDR3 spans 15 amino acids. Germline V CDR1 and CDR2: DFQATT, SNEGSKA (reference sequence). Unmatched junction bases numbered 6, after V lost 2 bases and J lost 3 bases. Here the CDR3 reads CSARSPTGGYYGYTF. The CDR3 DNA reads TGCAGTGCTAGATCACCGACAGGGGGCTACTATGGCTACACCTTC.

This clonotype was counted ten times or more. The rearrangement joins TRBV29-1 to TRBJ2-6; no firm D call. V was clipped by 4 bases and J by 0 bases, with 7 bases between them. This CDR3 region has 14 residues. CDR1 is SQVTM and CDR2 is ANQGSEA in the germline V gene. The CDR3 reads CSVGWDSGANVLTF. The CDR3 nucleotides read TGCAGCGTTGGGTGGGACTCTGGGGCCAACGTCCTGACTTTC.

In this sample, this clonotype turned up a few times. The chain links TRBV12-3 or TRBV12-4 to TRBJ2-3; TRBD2 aligns across 7 bases. This CDR3 comprises 16 residues. Trimming at V came to 3 bases and at J to 2 bases, leaving 8 bases not matched to a gene. The CDR3 region has the DNA TGTGCCAGCAGTTTCTGGTCTAGCGGCTACACAGATACGCAGTATTTT. As protein: CASSFWSSGYTDTQYF.

The chain uses TRBV25-1 and TRBJ1-1; tentatively, D is TRBD1 (5 bases). The CDR3 covers 15 residues. V lost 8 bases to trimming and J lost 4 bases, with 20 bases between them. CDR1 and CDR2 from the germline V gene are MGHDK and SYGVNS. The CDR3 is CASRGVLGRTTEAFF. The CDR3 nucleotides read TGTGCCAGCCGGGGGGTCCTTGGACGGACCACTGAAGCTTTCTTT.

This chain links TRBV6-2 or TRBV6-3 with TRBJ1-2; the D gene is possibly TRBD1 (6 bases). The CDR3 has 13 amino acids. Germline-derived CDR1 and CDR2 are MNHEY and SVGEGT. Trimming cost V 4 bases and J 10 bases, with 16 bases left between them. CDR3: CASSSSQGHDYTF. As DNA, the CDR3 is TGTGCCAGCAGTTCCTCACAGGGCCATGACTACACCTTC.

The chain links TRBV7-2 to TRBJ2-5; 8 bases map to TRBD1. The CDR3 covers 14 residues. Trimming took 5 bases from V and 6 from J; bases not matched to a gene: 8. Germline assignment: CDR1 SGHTA and CDR2 FQGNSA. CDR3 region: CASSGGQGMKTQYF. For the CDR3, the DNA is TGTGCCAGCAGCGGCGGACAGGGCATGAAGACCCAGTACTTC.

This clonotype was detected once. J is TRBJ2-5 and V is TRBV5-5; D not resolved. The CDR3 spans 12 residues. Germline V lookup: CDR1 SGHKS, CDR2 YYEKEE (reference sequence). V lost 4 bases and J lost 11, with 15 bases in between. CDR3: CASSRLEDEQYF. The CDR3 coding sequence is TGTGCCAGCAGCCGGCTAGAGGATGAGCAGTACTTC.

In this sample, this clonotype turned up a few times. The chain couples TRBV25-1 to TRBJ2-3; possibly TRBD2 for D (5 bases). Looked up from germline, CDR1 is MGHDK and CDR2 is SYGVNS. This CDR3 has 16 residues. V shed 2 bases and J shed 1 base, with 13 bases lying between them. The CDR3 bases are TGTGCCAGCAGTGAAAGGCTAGCTGAACGCACAGATACGCAGTATTTT. Translating gives CASSERLAERTDTQYF.

In this sample, this clonotype turned up many times. J is TRBJ2-2 and V is TRBV12-3 or TRBV12-4, with D uncertain. CDR3 length: 13 residues. The V end lost 3 bases, the J end lost 4 bases, and 6 bases lay between the germline ends. The CDR3, as DNA: TGTGCCAGCAGTTTCAGTGGCACCGGGGAGCTGTTTTTT. It translates to CASSFSGTGELFF.

The rearrangement links TRBV20-1 to TRBJ2-3, with D possibly being TRBD1 (6 bases). The CDR3 runs 14 residues. Trimming took 4 bases from V and 4 from J, leaving 15 bases between them. Germline V gene lookup returns CDR1 DFQATT and CDR2 SNEGSKA (reference sequence). This chain's CDR3 is CSAIDPTGADTQYF. CDR3 bases: TGCAGTGCTATCGACCCGACAGGTGCAGATACGCAGTATTTT.

This clonotype was counted only a few times. V usage is TRBV6-6 and J usage is TRBJ1-2; D might be TRBD1 (6 bases). Germline V lookup: CDR1 MNHNY, CDR2 SVGAGI (reference sequence). This CDR3 has 13 amino acids. Trimming removed 11 bases from V and 7 bases from J, with 20 bases in between. The DNA for the CDR3 is TGTGCCTCTAGGGGGGCACGAAATGGTGGCTACACCTTC. It encodes CASRGARNGGYTF.

This clonotype was seen more than once but under ten times. The V and J genes are TRBV7-2 and TRBJ2-1; perhaps D is TRBD1 or TRBD2 (5 bases each). CDR1 SGHTA and CDR2 FQGNSA come from the germline V gene. V was clipped by 1 base and J by 7 bases, with 14 bases between them. The CDR3 covers 15 residues. The CDR3 loop reads CASSLDRSAANEQFF. The DNA for the CDR3 is TGTGCCAGCAGCTTAGACAGGTCAGCGGCGAATGAGCAGTTCTTC.

The chain uses TRBV20-1 and TRBJ2-3; a possible D gene is TRBD1 (6 bases). This CDR3 has 11 residues. The V end lost 6 bases, the J end lost 7 bases, and 11 bases lay between the germline ends. CDR1 is DFQATT, CDR2 SNEGSKA, per germline (reference sequence). This chain's CDR3 is CSAQGLHTQYF. DNA of the CDR3: TGCAGTGCACAGGGTCTCCATACGCAGTATTTT.

In its sample, this clonotype was seen a few times. This rearrangement joins TRBV28 to TRBJ2-3; 14 bases match TRBD2. This CDR3 spans 13 amino acids. In germline, CDR1 is MDHEN, CDR2 SYDVKM. V was clipped by 6 bases and J by 12 bases; unmatched bases: 5. The CDR3 region is CASSPGTSGSQYF. The CDR3 nucleotides are TGTGCCAGCAGCCCCGGGACTAGCGGGAGTCAGTATTTT.

This rearrangement joins TRBV20-1 to TRBJ2-3, with D possibly matching TRBD1 (6 bases). Looked up from germline, CDR1 is DFQATT and CDR2 is SNEGSKA (reference sequence). CDR3 size: 15 residues. Deletions cut 1 base from V and 2 bases from J, with 13 bases between. The CDR3 DNA sequence: TGCAGTGCTAGAGCCCCGGACAGCTTCACAGATACGCAGTATTTT. As protein: CSARAPDSFTDTQYF.

The chain's CDR3 is CASSPWTGGNIQYF. For the CDR3, the DNA is TGTGCCAGCAGTCCCTGGACAGGGGGGAACATTCAGTACTTC. The V and J genes are TRBV6-2 or TRBV6-3 and TRBJ2-7; 10 bases fit TRBD1. The assigned J gene may be wrong: the sequence end matches TRBJ2-4 better. The germline gives CDR1 MNHEY, CDR2 SVGEGT. This CDR3 is 14 amino acids long.

The V and J genes are TRBV6-6 and TRBJ2-1, with 10 bases that match TRBD1. Losses at the gene ends were 8 bases for V and 10 bases for J; bases not matched to a gene: 8. This CDR3 has 13 amino acids. Germline values: CDR1 MNHNY, CDR2 SVGAGI (reference sequence). The CDR3 loop reads CASGDRGTYEQFF. Here the CDR3 DNA reads TGTGCCAGCGGGGACAGGGGAACCTACGAGCAGTTCTTC.